The next 9 T cell receptor beta chains were all read from a single sample in a study of cytomegalovirus exposure and HLA in healthy donors. Amplification used 60 Vbeta primers and 13 Jbeta primers. Using immunoSEQ multiplex PCR, the repertoire was profiled, and TCRdb retains in-frame clones only, with some absent. The data hold about 120,000 clones, with about 74% observed a single time. Specimen: PBMCs. The receptors were gathered from a female donor in good health and CMV-seronegative.

The J gene is TRBJ2-5, the V gene TRBV4-1, with 10 bases lining up with TRBD2. The CDR3 runs 15 residues. Germline lookup yields CDR1 MGHRA and CDR2 YSYEKL. Trimming took 6 bases from V and 3 from J; bases not matched to a gene: 7. CDR3 sequence reads: CASSRTSGPKETQYF. CDR3 nucleotides: TGCGCCAGCAGTCGGACTAGCGGACCTAAAGAGACCCAGTACTTC.

The gene calls are TRBV7-2 and TRBJ2-3, with 7 bases lining up with TRBD2. There are 15 residues in the CDR3. The germline V gene encodes CDR1 SGHTA and CDR2 FQGNSA. The ends lost 2 bases at V and 3 bases at J; junction bases unmatched: 5. For the CDR3, the DNA is TGTGCCAGCAGCTTATCGCGGGGGTTAACAGATACGCAGTATTTT. It encodes CASSLSRGLTDTQYF.

This clone showed up just once. The chain has TRBV15 and TRBJ1-2; 9 bases map to TRBD1. The CDR3 has 15 amino acids. Germline V lookup: CDR1 LNHNV, CDR2 YYDKDF (reference sequence). V lost 2 bases and J lost 4; bases outside the gene matches: 5. The CDR3: CATSRQQGAGYGYTF. The CDR3 DNA reads as TGTGCCACCAGCAGACAACAGGGGGCCGGCTATGGCTACACCTTC.

The CDR3 protein is CATSRESGGGETQYF. DNA of the CDR3: TGTGCCACCAGCAGGGAAAGCGGGGGCGGGGAGACCCAGTACTTC. The chain couples TRBV15 to TRBJ2-5; 8 bases line up with TRBD2. From germline, CDR1 is LNHNV and CDR2 YYDKDF (reference sequence). The CDR3 is 15 residues long. With 3 bases clipped from V and 5 bases from J, the junction kept 8 bases outside the gene matches.

With regard to this clone: The junction and the germline gene differ at one end; a read error may be behind it. V usage is TRBV7-7 and J usage is TRBJ2-5, with TRBD2 matching 9 bases. Germline assignment: CDR1 SSHAT and CDR2 FNYEAQ (reference sequence). The CDR3 loop spans 15 amino acids. The CDR3 region is CASSLNPSGVETQYF. The CDR3 DNA sequence: TGTGCTAGCAGCTTAAACCCTAGCGGGGTGGAGACCCAGTACTTC.

CDR3 loop: CASSEARRQGARETQYF. The CDR3 DNA is TGTGCCAGCAGTGAAGCGCGAAGGCAGGGGGCTCGGGAGACCCAGTACTTC. V gene TRBV2 combines with J gene TRBJ2-5; 8 bases fit TRBD1. Germline loops: CDR1 SNHLY, CDR2 FYNNEI. With V trimmed by 0 bases and J by 5 bases, 11 bases remained unmatched. This CDR3 is built from 17 residues.

This sequence joins TRBV9 and TRBJ2-2, with 14 positions matching TRBD2. The V gene end was trimmed by 0 bases and the J gene end by 3 bases; junction bases not matched to a gene: 1. Germline V lookup: CDR1 SGDLS, CDR2 YYNGEE. CDR3 length: 17 amino acids. CDR3 in amino acids: CASSVGLAGGDTGELFF. The DNA of the CDR3 is TGTGCCAGCAGCGTAGGACTAGCGGGGGGGGACACCGGGGAGCTGTTTTTT.

The rearrangement joins TRBV4-3 to TRBJ2-2, with D possibly TRBD2 on 6 matching bases. Trimming stripped 3 bases from V and 6 bases from J, with 11 bases between. Germline V gene lookup returns CDR1 LGHNA and CDR2 YSLEER. CDR3 length: 14 amino acids. The CDR3 coding sequence is TGCGCCAGCAGCCAGGTCTGGGGGGCCGGGGAGCTGTTTTTT. This sequence encodes CASSQVWGAGELFF.

This clone was found a few times. The chain joins TRBV4-3 to TRBJ2-1; 9 bases align to TRBD2. The CDR3 covers 16 residues. Germline assignment: CDR1 LGHNA and CDR2 YSLEER. With 0 bases clipped from V and 4 bases from J, the junction kept 4 bases outside the gene matches. The chain's CDR3 is CASSQDPSGGYNEQFF. The CDR3 bases are TGCGCCAGCAGCCAAGATCCGAGCGGGGGGTACAATGAGCAGTTCTTC.